The source of this T cell receptor (beta chain) is a study of early T cells in non-severe SARS-CoV-2 infection. TCRdb passed the 5' RACE reads through MiXCR, listing each CDR3 protein once. The profile covers roughly 45,000 distinct CDR3 sequences, with roughly 4% appearing a single time and around 6% taken by the ten largest. Ten or more counts support this clonotype. The CDR3 contains 14 residues. The V end was cut by 4 bases, the J end by 3 bases, with 13 bases between. Germline V CDR1 and CDR2: ENHRY, SYGVKD. Sample: whole blood. The chain joins TRBV10-3 to TRBJ2-7, with D tentatively TRBD2 (6 bases). The sequence came from an adult who was a healthcare worker with PCR-confirmed SARS-CoV-2 infection or an uninfected control (not recorded which). The DNA for the CDR3 is TGTGCCATCAGTGCTTCGGGGGTCAACTACGAGCAGTACTTC. It translates to CAISASGVNYEQYF.